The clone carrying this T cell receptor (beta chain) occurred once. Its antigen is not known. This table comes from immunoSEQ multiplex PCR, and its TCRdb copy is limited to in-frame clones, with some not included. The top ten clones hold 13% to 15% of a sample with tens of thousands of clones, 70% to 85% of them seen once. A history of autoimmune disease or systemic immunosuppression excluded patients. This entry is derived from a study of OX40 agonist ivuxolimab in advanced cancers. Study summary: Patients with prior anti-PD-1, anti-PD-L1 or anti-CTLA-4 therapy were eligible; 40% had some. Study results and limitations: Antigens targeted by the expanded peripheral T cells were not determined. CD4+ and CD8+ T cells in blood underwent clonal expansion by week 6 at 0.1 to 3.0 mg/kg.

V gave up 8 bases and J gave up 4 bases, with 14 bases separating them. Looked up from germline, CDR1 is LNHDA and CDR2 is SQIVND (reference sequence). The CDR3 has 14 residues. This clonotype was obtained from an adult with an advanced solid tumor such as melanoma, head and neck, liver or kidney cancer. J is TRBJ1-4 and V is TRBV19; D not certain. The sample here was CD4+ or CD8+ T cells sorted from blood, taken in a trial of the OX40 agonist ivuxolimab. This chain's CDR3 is CASRPTSYNEKLFF. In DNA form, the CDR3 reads TGTGCCAGTCGCCCAACGAGCTATAATGAAAAACTGTTTTTT.